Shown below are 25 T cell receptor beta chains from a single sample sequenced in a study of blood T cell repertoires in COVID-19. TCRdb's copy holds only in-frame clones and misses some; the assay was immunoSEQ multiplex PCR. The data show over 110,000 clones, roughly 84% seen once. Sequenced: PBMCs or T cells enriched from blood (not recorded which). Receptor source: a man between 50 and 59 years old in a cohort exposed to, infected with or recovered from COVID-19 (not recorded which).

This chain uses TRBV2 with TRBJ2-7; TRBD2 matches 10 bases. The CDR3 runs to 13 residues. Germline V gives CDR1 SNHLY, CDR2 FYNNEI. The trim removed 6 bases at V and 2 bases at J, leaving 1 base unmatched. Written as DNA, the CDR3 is TGTGCCAGCAGAGCGGGAGGGGCCTACGAGCAGTACTTC. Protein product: CASRAGGAYEQYF.

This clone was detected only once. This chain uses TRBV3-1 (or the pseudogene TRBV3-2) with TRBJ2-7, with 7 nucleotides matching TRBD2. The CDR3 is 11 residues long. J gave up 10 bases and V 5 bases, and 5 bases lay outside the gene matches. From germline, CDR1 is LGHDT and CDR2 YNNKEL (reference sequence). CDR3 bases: TGTGCCAGCAGCTTCGGACTAGAACAGTACTTC. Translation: CASSFGLEQYF.

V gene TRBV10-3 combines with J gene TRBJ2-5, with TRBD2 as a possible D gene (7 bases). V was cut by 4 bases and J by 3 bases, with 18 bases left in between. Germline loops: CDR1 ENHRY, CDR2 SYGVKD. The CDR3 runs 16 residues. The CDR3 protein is CAISAGGLIGEETQYF. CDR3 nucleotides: TGTGCCATCAGTGCCGGGGGGCTGATAGGTGAAGAGACCCAGTACTTC.

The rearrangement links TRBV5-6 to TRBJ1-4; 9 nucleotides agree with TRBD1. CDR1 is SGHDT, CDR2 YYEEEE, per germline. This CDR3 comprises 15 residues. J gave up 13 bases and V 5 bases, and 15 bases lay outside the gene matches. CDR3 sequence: CASSSSGQGLGVLFF. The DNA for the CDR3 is TGTGCCAGCAGTTCGTCGGGACAGGGCCTCGGGGTACTGTTTTTT.

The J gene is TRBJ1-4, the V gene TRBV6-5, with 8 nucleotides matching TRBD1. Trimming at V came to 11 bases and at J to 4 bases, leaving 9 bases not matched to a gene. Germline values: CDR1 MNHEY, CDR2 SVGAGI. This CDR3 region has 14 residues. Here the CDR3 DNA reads TGTGCCTTAAGCAGGGGGCGAGATAATGAAAAACTGTTTTTT. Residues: CALSRGRDNEKLFF.

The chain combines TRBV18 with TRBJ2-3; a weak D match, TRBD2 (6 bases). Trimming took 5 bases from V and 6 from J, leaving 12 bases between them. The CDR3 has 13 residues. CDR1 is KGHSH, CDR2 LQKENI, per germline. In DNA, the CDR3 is TGTGCCAGCTCAACGGGAGCCGGGGATACGCAGTATTTT. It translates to CASSTGAGDTQYF.

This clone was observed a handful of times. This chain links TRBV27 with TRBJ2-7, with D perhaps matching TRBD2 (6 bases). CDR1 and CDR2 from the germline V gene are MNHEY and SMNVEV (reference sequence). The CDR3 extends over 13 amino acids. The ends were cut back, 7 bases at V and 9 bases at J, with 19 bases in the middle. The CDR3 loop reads CASTADPSEGQYF. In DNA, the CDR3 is TGTGCCAGCACCGCGGACCCCTCGGAGGGGCAGTACTTC.

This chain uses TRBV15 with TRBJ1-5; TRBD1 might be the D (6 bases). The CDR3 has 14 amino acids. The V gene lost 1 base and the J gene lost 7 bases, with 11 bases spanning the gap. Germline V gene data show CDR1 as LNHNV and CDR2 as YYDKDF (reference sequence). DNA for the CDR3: TGTGCCACCAGCAGAGGGGCTGGGGGCCAGCCCCAGCATTTT. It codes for CATSRGAGGQPQHF.

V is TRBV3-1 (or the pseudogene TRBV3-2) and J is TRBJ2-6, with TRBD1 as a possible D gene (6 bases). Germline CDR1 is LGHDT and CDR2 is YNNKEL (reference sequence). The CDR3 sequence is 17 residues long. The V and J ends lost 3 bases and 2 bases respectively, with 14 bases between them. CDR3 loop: CASSHQQGFTGANVLTF. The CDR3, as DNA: TGTGCCAGCAGCCATCAACAGGGTTTTACTGGGGCCAACGTCCTGACTTTC.

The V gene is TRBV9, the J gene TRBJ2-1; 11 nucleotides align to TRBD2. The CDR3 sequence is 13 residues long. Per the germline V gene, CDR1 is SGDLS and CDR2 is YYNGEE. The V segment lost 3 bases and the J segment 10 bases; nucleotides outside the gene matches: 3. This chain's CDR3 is CASSEGTSGEQFF. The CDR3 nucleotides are TGTGCCAGCAGCGAGGGGACTAGCGGAGAGCAGTTCTTC.

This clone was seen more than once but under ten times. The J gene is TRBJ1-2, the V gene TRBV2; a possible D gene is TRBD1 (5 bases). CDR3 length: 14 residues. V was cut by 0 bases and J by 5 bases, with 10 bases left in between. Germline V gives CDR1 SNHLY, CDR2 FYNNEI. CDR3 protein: CASSEAPGLYGYTF. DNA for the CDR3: TGTGCCAGCAGTGAAGCCCCAGGGTTGTATGGCTACACCTTC.

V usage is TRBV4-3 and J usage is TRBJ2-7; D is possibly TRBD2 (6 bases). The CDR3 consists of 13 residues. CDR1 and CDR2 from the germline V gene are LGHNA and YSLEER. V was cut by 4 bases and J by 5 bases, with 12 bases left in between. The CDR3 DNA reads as TGCGCCAGCAGCCTCTCCTGGGGGGACGAGCAGTACTTC. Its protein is CASSLSWGDEQYF.

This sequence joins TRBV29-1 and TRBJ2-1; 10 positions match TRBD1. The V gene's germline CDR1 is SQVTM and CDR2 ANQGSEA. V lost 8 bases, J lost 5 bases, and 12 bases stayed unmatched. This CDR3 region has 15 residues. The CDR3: CSSRSPGTGDNEQFF. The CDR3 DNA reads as TGCAGCTCCCGAAGCCCCGGGACAGGGGACAATGAGCAGTTCTTC.

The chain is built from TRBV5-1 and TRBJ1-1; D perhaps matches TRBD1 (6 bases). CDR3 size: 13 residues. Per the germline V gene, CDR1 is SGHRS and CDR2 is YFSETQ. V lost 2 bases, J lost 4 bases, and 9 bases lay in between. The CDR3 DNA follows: TGCGCCAGCAGCTTTGGGGGCGGCACTGAAGCTTTCTTT. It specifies CASSFGGGTEAFF.

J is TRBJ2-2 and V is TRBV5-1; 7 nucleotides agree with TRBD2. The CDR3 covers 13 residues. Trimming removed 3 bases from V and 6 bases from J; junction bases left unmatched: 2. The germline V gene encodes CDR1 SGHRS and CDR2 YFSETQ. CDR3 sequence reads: CASSWGGAGELFF. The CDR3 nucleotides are TGCGCCAGCAGCTGGGGGGGAGCCGGGGAGCTGTTTTTT.

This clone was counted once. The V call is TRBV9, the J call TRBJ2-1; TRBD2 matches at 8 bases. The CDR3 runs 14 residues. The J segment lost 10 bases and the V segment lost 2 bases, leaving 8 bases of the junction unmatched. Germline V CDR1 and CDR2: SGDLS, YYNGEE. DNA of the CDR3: TGTGCCAGCAGCGTTAGCGGGGCCCCTTGGGAGCAGTTCTTC. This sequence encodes CASSVSGAPWEQFF.

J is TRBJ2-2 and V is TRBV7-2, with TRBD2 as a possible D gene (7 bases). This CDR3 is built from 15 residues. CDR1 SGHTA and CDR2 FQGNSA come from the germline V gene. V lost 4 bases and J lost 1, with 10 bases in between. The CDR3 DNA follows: TGTGCCAGCAGCTACGGGGGGCAGAACACCGGGGAGCTGTTTTTT. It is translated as CASSYGGQNTGELFF. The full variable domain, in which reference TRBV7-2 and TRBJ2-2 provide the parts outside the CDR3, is GAGVSQSPSNKVTEKGKDVELRCDPISGHTALYWYRQSLGQGLEFLIYFQGNSAPDKSGLPSDRFSAERTGGSVSTLTIQRTQQEDSAVYLCASSYGGQNTGELFFGEGSRLTVL.

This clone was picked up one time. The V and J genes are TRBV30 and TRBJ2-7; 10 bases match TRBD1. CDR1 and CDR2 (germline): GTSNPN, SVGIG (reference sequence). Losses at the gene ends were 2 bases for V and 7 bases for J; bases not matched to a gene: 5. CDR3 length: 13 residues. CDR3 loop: CAWSSGTGVEQYF. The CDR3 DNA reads TGTGCCTGGAGTTCCGGGACAGGGGTTGAGCAGTACTTC. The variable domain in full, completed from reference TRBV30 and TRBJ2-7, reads SQTIHQWPATLVQPVGSPLSLECTVEGTSNPNLYWYRQAAGRGLQLLFYSVGIGQISSEVPQNLSASRPQDRQFILSSKKLLLSDSGFYLCAWSSGTGVEQYFGPGTRLTVT.

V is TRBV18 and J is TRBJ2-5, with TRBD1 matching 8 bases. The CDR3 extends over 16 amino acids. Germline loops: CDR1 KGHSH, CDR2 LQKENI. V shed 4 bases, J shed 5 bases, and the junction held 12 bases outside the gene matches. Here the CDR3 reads CASSRNMAGGKETQYF. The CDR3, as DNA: TGTGCCAGCTCACGAAACATGGCAGGGGGCAAGGAGACCCAGTACTTC. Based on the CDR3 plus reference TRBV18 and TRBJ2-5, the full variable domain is NAGVMQNPRHLVRRRGQEARLRCSPMKGHSHVYWYRQLPEEGLKFMVYLQKENIIDESGMPKERFSAEFPKEGPSILRIQQVVRGDSAAYFCASSRNMAGGKETQYFGPGTRLLVL.

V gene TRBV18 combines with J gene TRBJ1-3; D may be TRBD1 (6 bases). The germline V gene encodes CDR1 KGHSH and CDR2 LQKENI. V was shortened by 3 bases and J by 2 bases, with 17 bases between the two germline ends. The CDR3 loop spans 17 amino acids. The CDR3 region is CASSPPQGSPTGNTIYF. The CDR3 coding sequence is TGTGCCAGCTCACCCCCGCAGGGGTCCCCTACTGGAAACACCATATATTTT. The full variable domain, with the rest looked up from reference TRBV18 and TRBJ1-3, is NAGVMQNPRHLVRRRGQEARLRCSPMKGHSHVYWYRQLPEEGLKFMVYLQKENIIDESGMPKERFSAEFPKEGPSILRIQQVVRGDSAAYFCASSPPQGSPTGNTIYFGEGSWLTVV.

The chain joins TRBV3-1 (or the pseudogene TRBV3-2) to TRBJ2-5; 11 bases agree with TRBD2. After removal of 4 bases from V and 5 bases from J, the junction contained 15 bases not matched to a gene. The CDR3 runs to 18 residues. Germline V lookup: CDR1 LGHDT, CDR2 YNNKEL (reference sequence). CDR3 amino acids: CASSPQGPSGRMGETQYF. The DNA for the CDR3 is TGTGCCAGCAGCCCACAAGGTCCTAGCGGGAGGATGGGGGAGACCCAGTACTTC.

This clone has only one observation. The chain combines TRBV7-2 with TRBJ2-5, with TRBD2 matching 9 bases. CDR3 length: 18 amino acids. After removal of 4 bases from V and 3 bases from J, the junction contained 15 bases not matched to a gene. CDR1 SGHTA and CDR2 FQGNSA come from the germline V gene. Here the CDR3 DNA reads TGTGCCAGCAGCTCGTTTTTTGCGGGGGGGAGCAGGGAAGAGACCCAGTACTTC. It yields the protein CASSSFFAGGSREETQYF.

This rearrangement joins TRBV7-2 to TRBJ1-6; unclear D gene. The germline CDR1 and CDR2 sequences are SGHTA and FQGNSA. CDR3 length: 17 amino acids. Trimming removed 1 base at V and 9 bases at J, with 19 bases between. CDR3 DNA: TGTGCCAGCAGCTTAGGGGGTGCGGGCAGTATGCGTTCACCCCTCCACTTT. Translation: CASSLGGAGSMRSPLHF.

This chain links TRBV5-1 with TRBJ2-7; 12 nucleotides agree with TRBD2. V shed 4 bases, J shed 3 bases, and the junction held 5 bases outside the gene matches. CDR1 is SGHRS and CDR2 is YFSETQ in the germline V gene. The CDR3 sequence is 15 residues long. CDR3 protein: CASSPLTSGSYEQYF. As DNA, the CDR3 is TGCGCCAGCAGCCCCTTGACTAGCGGGAGCTACGAGCAGTACTTC. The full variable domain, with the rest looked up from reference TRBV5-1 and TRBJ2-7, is KAGVTQTPRYLIKTRGQQVTLSCSPISGHRSVSWYQQTPGQGLQFLFEYFSETQRNKGNFPGRFSGRQFSNSRSEMNVSTLELGDSALYLCASSPLTSGSYEQYFGPGTRLTVT.

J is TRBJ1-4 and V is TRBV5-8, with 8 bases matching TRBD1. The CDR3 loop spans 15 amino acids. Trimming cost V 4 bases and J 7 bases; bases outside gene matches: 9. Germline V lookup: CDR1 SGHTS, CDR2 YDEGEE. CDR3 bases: TGTGCCAGCAGCCTAACAGGGGGTAAAGGTGAAAAACTGTTTTTT. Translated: CASSLTGGKGEKLFF.